This TCR beta chain originates from a study of CD8+ T cells in alopecia areata. For the study at large: Patients in the treated group were given tofacitinib by mouth, 5 to 10 mg twice a day.

The treatment denotes: oral pan-JAK inhibitor, 5-10 mg twice daily. Alopecia areata patients provided lesional scalp punch biopsies and peripheral blood, both collected for the study. General study results and limits: Clonality exceeded that of normal scalp in lesional scalp, most notably in alopecia totalis/universalis. With tofacitinib ongoing, many expanded lesional clones persisted in both scalp and blood. For patients receiving tofacitinib, scalp clonality and expanded CD8+ clones among the top 100 significantly decreased.

This CDR3 contains 15 residues. Germline V gene sequence: CDR1 MGHRA, CDR2 YSYEKL. The V and J ends lost 1 base and 8 bases respectively, with 16 bases between them. Extracted RNA was reverse transcribed into cDNA, the sequencing template. Profiled with immunoSEQ multiplex PCR; TCRdb holds only in-frame clones, not every one. The data show about 6,900 clones, 65% to 75% seen once. In regard to this clone: Its antigen is currently unknown.

This specimen consisted of skin, obtained at week 4, from a patient treated with tofacitinib. V and J are TRBV4-1 and TRBJ2-3; D is perhaps TRBD1 or TRBD2 (6 bases each). The sequence came from a human donor with alopecia areata. This CDR3 is CASSQVMVGGGTQYF. The DNA for the CDR3 is TGCGCCAGCAGCCAAGTGATGGTAGGAGGGGGTACGCAGTATTTT.